Presented here are 14 T cell receptor beta chains from one specimen sequenced in a study of blood T cell repertoires in COVID-19. Clones were sequenced by immunoSEQ multiplex PCR, and TCRdb holds only the in-frame ones, with some missing. The table lists more than 200,000 clones, 88% of them singletons, with roughly 1.7% in the top ten. Input material: peripheral blood. The receptors here all came from a man aged 65 to 79 with acute or convalescent COVID-19.

The chain recombines TRBV4-1 with TRBJ1-4; unclear D gene. Trimming took off 4 bases at V and 3 bases at J, with 15 bases between the two ends. This CDR3 has 16 amino acids. CDR1 is MGHRA and CDR2 is YSYEKL in the germline V gene. Here the CDR3 reads CASSRLPVGANEKLFF. CDR3 in DNA: TGCGCCAGCAGCCGCCTCCCGGTTGGAGCTAATGAAAAACTGTTTTTT.

This chain connects TRBV6-5 to TRBJ1-2; D call uncertain. This CDR3 has 14 amino acids. Germline CDR1 and CDR2: MNHEY and SVGAGI. V was pared by 5 bases and J by 4 bases, with 14 bases between. The CDR3 protein is CASSTLVQIYGYTF. In DNA, the CDR3 is TGTGCCAGCAGTACCCTGGTGCAGATCTATGGCTACACCTTC.

V is TRBV12-5 and J is TRBJ1-1; D may be TRBD1 (6 bases). V was clipped by 2 bases and J by 8 bases, with 15 bases between them. Germline-derived CDR1 and CDR2 are LGHNT and FRNRAP. CDR3 length: 14 residues. CDR3 sequence: CASGLSTGGTEAFF. The CDR3 DNA reads TGTGCTAGTGGTTTGTCAACGGGAGGGACAGAAGCTTTCTTT.

This chain joins TRBV2 and TRBJ2-1, with a tentative D call TRBD2 (6 bases). CDR1 and CDR2 from the germline V gene are SNHLY and FYNNEI. Trimming took off 2 bases at V and 7 bases at J, with 6 bases between the two ends. The CDR3 contains 12 residues. DNA for the CDR3: TGTGCCAGCAGTGAACTAGCGAATGAGCAGTTCTTC. Amino acid sequence: CASSELANEQFF.

J is TRBJ1-1 and V is TRBV6-2 or TRBV6-3; D perhaps matches TRBD1 (6 bases). Trimming pared 6 bases from V and 1 base from J, leaving 12 bases between. CDR1 and CDR2 (germline): MNHEY, SVGEGT. The CDR3 loop spans 14 amino acids. The CDR3 here is CASSRDMRNTEAFF. The CDR3 coding sequence is TGTGCCAGCAGCCGGGACATGCGGAACACTGAAGCTTTCTTT.

This clone was counted a single time. J is TRBJ1-1 and V is TRBV7-2; D is ambiguous. CDR3 length: 15 residues. V lost 3 bases and J 1 base, leaving 12 bases between the germline ends. Germline CDR1 reads SGHTA; CDR2 reads FQGNSA. The CDR3 DNA is TGTGCCAGCAGCTTTCAAAATATGAGGAACACTGAAGCTTTCTTT. It yields the protein CASSFQNMRNTEAFF.

The genes are TRBV5-6 and TRBJ2-7, with D possibly matching TRBD1 (6 bases). This CDR3 has 13 amino acids. The V and J ends lost 1 base and 4 bases respectively, with 9 bases between them. Germline V gives CDR1 SGHDT, CDR2 YYEEEE. Here the CDR3 reads CASSLLQGYEQYF. The CDR3 DNA reads TGTGCCAGCAGCTTGTTGCAGGGGTACGAGCAGTACTTC.

This chain joins TRBV5-8 and TRBJ2-7; TRBD1 might be the D (6 bases). Germline lookup yields CDR1 SGHTS and CDR2 YDEGEE. CDR3 length equals 15 residues. Trimming shortened V by 4 bases and J by 2 bases, and 16 bases separated the two germline ends. CDR3 coding DNA: TGTGCCAGCAGCCGAGGTCACAGGGTAACCTACGAGCAGTACTTC. Protein sequence: CASSRGHRVTYEQYF.

The chain recombines TRBV28 with TRBJ1-5; 9 bases are shared with TRBD1. In germline, CDR1 is MDHEN, CDR2 SYDVKM. This CDR3 contains 15 residues. The trim removed 5 bases at V and 3 bases at J, leaving 5 bases unmatched. The CDR3 DNA reads as TGTGCCAGCAGTACAGGGACAGGGAACAATCAGCCCCAGCATTTT. It translates to CASSTGTGNNQPQHF.

The chain employs TRBV14 and TRBJ2-1; TRBD1 is a possible D gene (5 bases). The V gene lost 1 base and the J gene lost 4 bases, with 26 bases spanning the gap. Germline V lookup: CDR1 SGHDN, CDR2 FVKESK. The CDR3 contains 20 residues. The DNA of the CDR3 is TGTGCCAGCAGCCAAGGGACACGCCAGGCGCCCCTGGAAGCGTACAATGAGCAGTTCTTC. This translates into CASSQGTRQAPLEAYNEQFF.

The gene calls are TRBV18 and TRBJ2-4; 8 nucleotides agree with TRBD2. CDR1 is KGHSH, CDR2 LQKENI, per germline. Germline trimming cut 5 bases from V and 1 base from J; bases unmatched to any gene: 7. This CDR3 has 16 amino acids. CDR3 nucleotide sequence: TGTGCCAGCTCAGCCCCGGGACTAGTGGCCAAAAACATTCAGTACTTC. Translating gives CASSAPGLVAKNIQYF.

Here the CDR3 DNA reads TGTGCCAGTAGTATAGCCTCAGTTGGGGCTTCTGGCAATGAGCAGTTCTTC. Encoded protein: CASSIASVGASGNEQFF. The chain combines TRBV19 with TRBJ2-1; TRBD1 is a possible D gene (5 bases). V lost 1 base, J lost 6 bases, and 19 bases lay in between. The CDR3 spans 17 residues. CDR1 and CDR2 (germline): LNHDA, SQIVND (reference sequence). The whole variable domain, filled in from reference TRBV19 and TRBJ2-1, reads DGGITQSPKYLFRKEGQNVTLSCEQNLNHDAMYWYRQDPGQGLRLIYYSQIVNDFQKGDIAEGYSVSREKKESFPLTVTSAQKNPTAFYLCASSIASVGASGNEQFFGPGTRLTVL.

The CDR3 bases are TGTGCCAGCGGGGGGGGCTGGGGCACCGGGGAGCTGTTTTTT. It codes for CASGGGWGTGELFF. V usage is TRBV27 and J usage is TRBJ2-2; weak D call: TRBD2 (7 bases). In germline, CDR1 is MNHEY, CDR2 SMNVEV (reference sequence). The ends were cut back, 8 bases at V and 4 bases at J, with 14 bases in the middle. The CDR3 runs 14 residues.

This clone was seen only once. The chain combines TRBV7-9 with TRBJ1-1, with D perhaps TRBD1 (6 bases). Trimming took off 3 bases at V and 8 bases at J, with 10 bases between the two ends. Germline V lookup: CDR1 SEHNR, CDR2 FQNEAQ (reference sequence). This CDR3 is 12 amino acids long. This chain's CDR3 is CASSLDSPEAFF. CDR3 coding DNA: TGTGCCAGCAGCTTGGACAGTCCAGAAGCTTTCTTT.